The entry that follows covers one T cell receptor (beta chain) sequence. Antigen unknown. This specimen comes from a study of Ad26.COV2.S vaccination and SARS-CoV-2 variants. Study-level information: Donor was one of the participants in the Ad26.COV2.S arm of the COV1001 trial.

The table came from immunoSEQ multiplex PCR; TCRdb's copy has only in-frame clones and leaves some out. In the table there are roughly 400,000 clones, about 92% of which are singletons. General study points: Greater spike-specific TCR breadth was seen in vaccine recipients than in placebo recipients. Non-spike TCR breadth was similar in vaccine and placebo recipients. Substantial breadth in spike-specific CD8+ and CD4+ T cell responses was reportedly seen after vaccination.

This CDR3 spans 14 amino acids. V was trimmed by 4 bases and J by 3 bases, leaving 11 bases between them. Germline CDR1 reads SGHRS; CDR2 reads YFSETQ. Noted treatment: 15 to 20 received Ad26.COV2.S at low or high dose, single or two shots; a few received placebo; per-sample allocation not given. Sample collection was performed on day 63 after the first vaccine or placebo injection. This TCR came from a person between 18 and 65 years old who received the Ad26.COV2.S COVID-19 vaccine or a placebo. V and J are TRBV5-1 and TRBJ2-1; TRBD1 might be the D (6 bases). The sample was peripheral blood, taken in a trial of Ad26.COV2.S vaccine versus placebo. CDR3: CASSGQQGYNEQFF. CDR3 nucleotide sequence: TGCGCCAGCAGCGGCCAACAGGGCTACAATGAGCAGTTCTTC. Supplemented by reference TRBV5-1 and TRBJ2-1, the full variable domain reads KAGVTQTPRYLIKTRGQQVTLSCSPISGHRSVSWYQQTPGQGLQFLFEYFSETQRNKGNFPGRFSGRQFSNSRSEMNVSTLELGDSALYLCASSGQQGYNEQFFGPGTRLTVL.